These 9 T cell receptor beta chains originate from one sample sequenced in a study of beta chain features in type 1 diabetes. Study-level findings and limits: TCRB CDR3s from Type 1 diabetes patients were moderately but significantly shorter in all four CD4+ subsets.

Their cognate antigens are unknown. The sequenced template was cDNA made from the entire isolated RNA. TCRdb's copy holds only in-frame clones and misses some; the assay was immunoSEQ multiplex PCR. The sample lists roughly 400,000 clones; over 8.5% were seen once. The material sequenced was central memory CD4+ T cells from blood. These receptors all come from a young man with type 1 diabetes.

In its sample, this clone was seen many times. The gene calls are TRBV28 and TRBJ2-2; 8 bases match TRBD1. In germline, CDR1 is MDHEN, CDR2 SYDVKM. The V gene end was trimmed by 6 bases and the J gene end by 2 bases; junction bases not matched to a gene: 8. The CDR3 sequence is 16 residues long. The CDR3 is CASRDRGPRNTGELFF. The CDR3 nucleotides read TGTGCCAGCAGAGACAGGGGCCCCCGAAACACCGGGGAGCTGTTTTTT. Drawing the rest from reference TRBV28 and TRBJ2-2, the complete variable domain is DVKVTQSSRYLVKRTGEKVFLECVQDMDHENMFWYRQDPGLGLRLIYFSYDVKMKEKGDIPEGYSVSREKKERFSLILESASTNQTSMYLCASRDRGPRNTGELFFGEGSRLTVL.

This clone was observed a handful of times. This chain joins TRBV6-5 and TRBJ2-7, with 7 bases identical to TRBD2. This CDR3 comprises 14 residues. V lost 0 bases to trimming and J lost 5 bases; unmatched junction nucleotides: 4. Germline V gives CDR1 MNHEY, CDR2 SVGAGI. The CDR3 nucleotides read TGTGCCAGCAGTTACTCGGCGGGAGAGAACGAGCAGTACTTC. This gives the protein CASSYSAGENEQYF.

V and J are TRBV10-3 and TRBJ1-2; maybe TRBD1 (5 bases). There are 14 residues in the CDR3. CDR1 is ENHRY, CDR2 SYGVKD, per germline. V was shortened by 6 bases and J by 6 bases, with 17 bases between the two germline ends. In nucleotides, the CDR3 is TGTGCCATCAGGGGGGACGGTTGGACCGATGGCTACACCTTC. This sequence encodes CAIRGDGWTDGYTF.

This rearrangement joins TRBV4-1 to TRBJ1-4, with 8 bases fitting TRBD1. V dropped 0 bases and J dropped 7; count of bases not matched to a gene: 7. Germline CDR1 and CDR2: MGHRA and YSYEKL. This CDR3 is 16 amino acids long. The CDR3 is CASSQDPRGRGEKLFF. Here the CDR3 DNA reads TGCGCCAGCAGCCAAGATCCCAGGGGGCGAGGTGAAAAACTGTTTTTT.

This clone has a handful of counts. The chain employs TRBV4-2 and TRBJ2-3; TRBD2 aligns across 8 bases. Germline values: CDR1 LGHNA, CDR2 YNFKEQ. V was pared by 0 bases and J by 4 bases, with 6 bases of the junction left unmatched. This CDR3 comprises 16 residues. The CDR3 nucleotides are TGTGCCAGCAGCCAAGAACCGGGGGGGATCTCAGATACGCAGTATTTT. Translation gives CASSQEPGGISDTQYF.

Comment on this clone: This sample also contains other DNA sequences that code for the same CDR3. This chain links TRBV4-3 with TRBJ1-1; D is unclear. The CDR3 is made up of 12 amino acids. V was trimmed by 5 bases and J by 1 base, leaving 5 bases between them. Germline CDR1 is LGHNA and CDR2 is YSLEER. The CDR3 sequence: CASSSSNTEAFF. The CDR3 DNA sequence: TGCGCCAGCAGCAGCTCGAACACTGAAGCTTTCTTT.

This clone has just a few counts. The gene calls are TRBV28 and TRBJ1-1; 7 bases are shared with TRBD1. The trim removed 5 bases at V and 3 bases at J, leaving 12 bases unmatched. Germline CDR1 reads MDHEN; CDR2 reads SYDVKM. This CDR3 comprises 16 residues. The CDR3 here is CASSDGGGGWDTEAFF. DNA of the CDR3: TGTGCCAGCAGTGACGGGGGAGGGGGCTGGGACACTGAAGCTTTCTTT.

This clone has only a few counts. The chain has TRBV6-6 and TRBJ2-7; no reliable D call. The V gene's germline CDR1 is MNHNY and CDR2 SVGAGI (reference sequence). The CDR3 covers 13 residues. V dropped 5 bases and J dropped 3 bases, with 11 bases sitting between them. CDR3 amino acids: CASSAVWDYEQYF. The CDR3 nucleotides are TGTGCCAGCAGTGCCGTTTGGGACTACGAGCAGTACTTC.

This clone occurred many times. The chain carries TRBV5-6 and TRBJ2-5; 8 nucleotides align to TRBD1. Per the germline V gene, CDR1 is SGHDT and CDR2 is YYEEEE. V lost 4 bases to trimming and J lost 5 bases; unmatched junction nucleotides: 4. This CDR3 comprises 13 residues. The CDR3 DNA sequence: TGTGCCAGCAGCCTGGACAGGGACGAGACCCAGTACTTC. Its translation: CASSLDRDETQYF.